Included here is one T cell receptor beta chain sequence, with context. The data were obtained in a study of shared T cell receptors in the human thymus. Deletions cut 2 bases from V and 5 bases from J, with 13 bases between. The CDR3 sequence is 15 residues long. The germline V gene has CDR1 MNHEY and CDR2 SVGAGI. Sequencing was performed with immunoSEQ multiplex PCR; in TCRdb, only in-frame clones are kept and a portion is missing. The sample lists some 700,000 clones, 80% to 90% occurring once. Separately, the same data were catalogued under a study of human thymus T cells. That work contributes: The thymus was resected at corrective cardiac surgery. What related research reported was that thymic repertoires overlapped highly among unrelated individuals.

This sequence originates from a girl less than two years old with a congenital heart defect. Source material: thymocytes. The genes are TRBV6-5 and TRBJ2-1; D gene uncertain. The CDR3 DNA reads TGTGCCAGCAGTTACGGGTACACGAGGAACAATGAGCAGTTCTTC. This translates into CASSYGYTRNNEQFF.